These 13 T cell receptor beta chains came from one sample sequenced in a study of regulatory T cells in long-lasting Graves disease. Sequencing libraries for TCR beta were prepared with iRepertoire HTBI primers and Arm-PCR of CDR3 regions. A single record per CDR3 protein comes from TCRdb applying MiXCR to the multiplex PCR reads. The sample has around 460,000 distinct CDR3 sequences; 11% to 15% are singletons. Time point defined: newly diagnosed GD, antithyroid drugs for less than 3 months. The TCR library was made from RNA that had been extracted from PBMCs in TRIzol. The data were also submitted as part of a second study, on T cells in Graves' hyperthyroidism and ophthalmopathy.

This material consisted of peripheral blood mononuclear cells (PBMCs), taken at new diagnosis, from a patient treated with antithyroid drugs. These receptors were taken from a woman in her fifties or sixties with Graves disease.

A word on this clonotype: A read error may explain this, as a much larger clone is one base away. V gene TRBV6-1 combines with J gene TRBJ2-5, with D hard to call. Germline CDR1 and CDR2: MNHNS and SASEGT. This CDR3 comprises 11 residues. The CDR3 DNA follows: TGTGCCAGCAGCCAAAGTTGGACCCGGTACTTC. Protein product: CASSQSWTRYF.

This clonotype showed up just a few times. The V and J genes are TRBV30 and TRBJ2-6; D is undetermined. This CDR3 contains 11 residues. In germline, CDR1 is GTSNPN, CDR2 SVGIG (reference sequence). V was pared by 6 bases and J by 1 base, with 1 base between. The CDR3 is CACSGANVLTF. In DNA form, the CDR3 reads TGTGCCTGTTCTGGGGCCAACGTCCTGACTTTC.

This clonotype was seen at least ten times. The CDR3 reads CASSLVAGSSPLHF. CDR3 coding DNA: TGTGCCAGCAGCTTGGTGGCAGGAAGTTCACCCCTCCACTTT. The rearrangement joins TRBV5-5 to TRBJ1-6; D remains unclear. The CDR3 totals 14 residues. V lost 0 bases and J lost 9, with 10 bases in between. Germline V gene data show CDR1 as SGHKS and CDR2 as YYEKEE (reference sequence).

This clonotype was seen a single time. The V call is TRBV19, the J call TRBJ2-7, with 7 bases lining up with TRBD1. The CDR3 totals 14 residues. V trimming: 6 bases; J trimming: 2 bases; junction bases outside the gene matches: 7. Germline V gene data show CDR1 as LNHDA and CDR2 as SQIVND (reference sequence). CDR3 in DNA: TGTGCCAGTAGGTCAACAGGGGACACCTACGAGCAGTACTTC. This encodes CASRSTGDTYEQYF.

In its sample, this clonotype was seen a few times. This chain links TRBV5-6 with TRBJ1-2, with D hard to call. The germline gives CDR1 SGHDT, CDR2 YYEEEE. The CDR3 has 15 residues. V gave up 0 bases and J gave up 6 bases, with 15 bases separating them. The CDR3 protein is CASSLEGSDRDGYTF. In nucleotides, the CDR3 is TGTGCCAGCAGCTTGGAAGGCAGCGATAGGGATGGCTACACCTTC. The entire variable domain, with the rest obtained from reference TRBV5-6 and TRBJ1-2, is as follows: DAGVTQSPTHLIKTRGQQVTLRCSPKSGHDTVSWYQQALGQGPQFIFQYYEEEERQRGNFPDRFSGHQFPNYSSELNVNALLLGDSALYLCASSLEGSDRDGYTFGSGTRLTVV.

This clonotype was seen repeatedly, ten times or more. The rearrangement links TRBV28 to TRBJ2-1; 8 nucleotides align to TRBD1. CDR1 MDHEN and CDR2 SYDVKM come from the germline V gene. The CDR3 totals 15 residues. The ends lost 4 bases at V and 4 bases at J; junction bases unmatched: 6. In DNA, the CDR3 is TGTGCCAGCAGTTCCAACAGGGGGTCTTACAATGAGCAGTTCTTC. Translated: CASSSNRGSYNEQFF.

The chain has TRBV6-1 and TRBJ2-1, with 8 bases matching TRBD1. The CDR3 is made up of 15 amino acids. The V segment lost 5 bases and the J segment 6 bases; nucleotides outside the gene matches: 9. Germline V lookup: CDR1 MNHNS, CDR2 SASEGT. The DNA for the CDR3 is TGTGCCAGCAGTACAGGACAGGGCTTAGGCAATGAGCAGTTCTTC. Encoded protein: CASSTGQGLGNEQFF.

This clonotype has at least ten counts. The chain links TRBV28 to TRBJ2-5, with D perhaps matching TRBD1 (6 bases). Trimming took 5 bases from V and 4 from J, leaving 23 bases between them. CDR3 length: 17 amino acids. Germline loops: CDR1 MDHEN, CDR2 SYDVKM. Written as DNA, the CDR3 is TGTGCCAGCAGTCGAATGCTACTCAGACAGGAAATAGAGACCCAGTACTTC. It encodes CASSRMLLRQEIETQYF.

This clonotype has a handful of counts. The chain uses TRBV19 and TRBJ2-1; 8 nucleotides agree with TRBD2. V lost 2 bases, J lost 4 bases, and 10 bases stayed unmatched. The CDR3 runs 17 residues. Germline V gives CDR1 LNHDA, CDR2 SQIVND (reference sequence). CDR3 sequence: CASSISGSSELYNEQFF. DNA for the CDR3: TGTGCCAGTAGTATAAGCGGGAGTAGTGAATTATACAATGAGCAGTTCTTC.

This clonotype was recorded a few times. The chain joins TRBV18 to TRBJ2-1; the D is unclear. Per germline, CDR1 KGHSH and CDR2 LQKENI. This CDR3 has 17 residues. V was trimmed by 3 bases and J by 0 bases, leaving 15 bases between them. The DNA for the CDR3 is TGTGCCAGCTCACCCCCCCCTGCGAAAAGCTCCTACAATGAGCAGTTCTTC. This encodes CASSPPPAKSSYNEQFF. The full variable domain, its missing parts supplied by reference TRBV18 and TRBJ2-1, is NAGVMQNPRHLVRRRGQEARLRCSPMKGHSHVYWYRQLPEEGLKFMVYLQKENIIDESGMPKERFSAEFPKEGPSILRIQQVVRGDSAAYFCASSPPPAKSSYNEQFFGPGTRLTVL.

The rearrangement joins TRBV5-1 to TRBJ2-3; D possibly corresponds to TRBD1 (5 bases). Germline V gene sequence: CDR1 SGHRS, CDR2 YFSETQ. The CDR3 is 13 amino acids. V was cut by 2 bases and J by 4 bases, with 8 bases left in between. As DNA, the CDR3 is TGCGCCAGCAGCTTTGCAGGGTCAGATACGCAGTATTTT. It codes for CASSFAGSDTQYF. Filled out from reference TRBV5-1 and TRBJ2-3, the complete variable domain reads KAGVTQTPRYLIKTRGQQVTLSCSPISGHRSVSWYQQTPGQGLQFLFEYFSETQRNKGNFPGRFSGRQFSNSRSEMNVSTLELGDSALYLCASSFAGSDTQYFGPGTRLTVL.

J is TRBJ1-1 and V is TRBV6-2 or TRBV6-3; 11 bases fit TRBD1. The germline V gene has CDR1 MNHEY and CDR2 SVGEGT. The CDR3 is 16 amino acids. Unmatched junction bases numbered 17, after V lost 10 bases and J lost 7 bases. The CDR3 region has the DNA TGTGCCACCAGAGGACAGGGGGCGAGTATCCACGGTGAAGCTTTCTTT. It codes for CATRGQGASIHGEAFF.

This clonotype showed up just a few times. This chain links TRBV7-2 with TRBJ2-7; 8 bases fit TRBD2. Germline CDR1 and CDR2: SGHTA and FQGNSA. V lost 5 bases to trimming and J lost 6 bases; unmatched junction nucleotides: 12. The CDR3 spans 15 residues. The CDR3 DNA reads TGTGCCAGCAGCCCAACTAGCGGCCCCGGCGGCGAGCAGTACTTC. Its protein is CASSPTSGPGGEQYF.